These 11 T cell receptor beta chains share one sample of origin, sequenced in a study of radiotherapy plus CTLA-4 blockade in lung cancer. Generated by immunoSEQ multiplex PCR, the TCRdb table keeps only in-frame clones and is missing some. The top ten clones hold 0.85% to 0.95% of a sample with 78,000 or so clones, around nine tenths of them seen once. The sample consisted of peripheral blood, taken from a patient treated with radiotherapy plus ipilimumab. These receptors were obtained from a human donor with non-small cell lung cancer who had stable disease on radiotherapy plus ipilimumab.

This chain joins TRBV6-6 and TRBJ2-5; D unclear. V lost 4 bases and J lost 3, with 12 bases in between. CDR1 MNHNY and CDR2 SVGAGI come from the germline V gene (reference sequence). This CDR3 is built from 14 residues. The CDR3 loop reads CASSSHQSEETQYF. For the CDR3, the DNA is TGTGCCAGCAGTTCTCATCAGTCGGAAGAGACCCAGTACTTC.

This chain joins TRBV5-1 and TRBJ2-2; 7 bases agree with TRBD1. The CDR3 has 15 residues. Trimming took 5 bases from V and 3 from J; bases not matched to a gene: 7. Germline CDR1 SGHRS, CDR2 YFSETQ. CDR3 DNA: TGCGCCAGCAGTACCAGACAGGGCGACACCGGGGAGCTGTTTTTT. Translation: CASSTRQGDTGELFF.

The genes are TRBV6-1 and TRBJ1-6; 7 bases are shared with TRBD1. The CDR3 totals 15 residues. V gave up 6 bases and J gave up 5 bases; unmatched junction bases: 7. The V gene's germline CDR1 is MNHNS and CDR2 SASEGT. The CDR3 bases are TGTGCCAGCAGAGAGGACAGGACAAATAATTCACCCCTCCACTTT. Its protein product is CASREDRTNNSPLHF.

The table lists this clone with a count of one. CDR3 protein: CASRVTGSYEQYF. As DNA, the CDR3 is TGCGCCAGCAGGGTAACAGGGTCGTACGAGCAGTACTTC. The chain has TRBV5-1 and TRBJ2-7, with a weak D call TRBD1 (6 bases). This CDR3 has 13 amino acids. CDR1 and CDR2 (germline): SGHRS, YFSETQ. V was clipped by 5 bases and J by 4 bases, with 13 bases between them.

In this sample, this clone turned up a few times. The rearrangement links TRBV19 to TRBJ1-1; D gene unclear. The germline V gene has CDR1 LNHDA and CDR2 SQIVND (reference sequence). V lost 8 bases, J lost 0 bases, and 10 bases lay in between. The CDR3 totals 13 residues. The CDR3: CASGRSMNTEAFF. The CDR3 region has the DNA TGTGCCAGTGGGAGGTCTATGAACACTGAAGCTTTCTTT. The whole variable domain, remainder taken from reference TRBV19 and TRBJ1-1, is DGGITQSPKYLFRKEGQNVTLSCEQNLNHDAMYWYRQDPGQGLRLIYYSQIVNDFQKGDIAEGYSVSREKKESFPLTVTSAQKNPTAFYLCASGRSMNTEAFFGQGTRLTVV.

The gene calls are TRBV9 and TRBJ2-7; D is perhaps TRBD2 (5 bases). V was cut by 0 bases and J by 8 bases, with 12 bases left in between. The CDR3 is 13 residues long. Germline values: CDR1 SGDLS, CDR2 YYNGEE. The CDR3 here is CASSVVGGTQQYF. CDR3 in DNA: TGTGCCAGCAGCGTAGTTGGAGGTACACAGCAGTACTTC.

The rearrangement joins TRBV19 to TRBJ1-1; D might be TRBD1 (5 bases). Germline V lookup: CDR1 LNHDA, CDR2 SQIVND (reference sequence). V was cut by 2 bases and J by 8 bases, with 12 bases left in between. The CDR3 spans 13 residues. CDR3 residues: CASSILGTGEAFF. The CDR3 DNA follows: TGTGCCAGTAGTATACTGGGGACGGGCGAAGCTTTCTTT.

The chain recombines TRBV29-1 with TRBJ2-7; the match to TRBD2 covers 8 bases. The CDR3 is made up of 14 amino acids. V lost 1 base and J lost 7; bases outside the gene matches: 9. Germline V gene data show CDR1 as SQVTM and CDR2 as ANQGSEA. CDR3 bases: TGCAGCGTTGAAGTGGAAAATACGGGAGGGGAGCAGTACTTC. This codes for CSVEVENTGGEQYF.

The chain recombines TRBV20-1 with TRBJ1-2; D may be TRBD1 (6 bases). V shed 4 bases and J shed 14 bases, with 14 bases lying between them. The germline CDR1 and CDR2 sequences are DFQATT and SNEGSKA (reference sequence). The CDR3 runs 10 residues. The chain's CDR3 is CSANRQASTF. Here the CDR3 DNA reads TGCAGTGCTAATAGACAGGCGTCGACCTTC.

The rearrangement joins TRBV5-8 to TRBJ2-5, with unresolved D. Germline V gene sequence: CDR1 SGHTS, CDR2 YDEGEE. V lost 3 bases and J lost 4, with 16 bases in between. This CDR3 is built from 15 residues. The CDR3 reads CASSSLGGFGETQYF. The CDR3 DNA reads as TGTGCCAGCAGCTCTCTAGGTGGATTCGGAGAGACCCAGTACTTC.

V is TRBV18 and J is TRBJ2-2; TRBD1 or TRBD2 may be the D gene (5 bases each). In germline, CDR1 is KGHSH, CDR2 LQKENI. The CDR3 sequence is 16 residues long. Trimming removed 3 bases from V and 5 bases from J, with 16 bases in between. CDR3 nucleotide sequence: TGTGCCAGCTCACCGACGGGACGTCCGGGGACCGGGGAGCTGTTTTTT. It encodes CASSPTGRPGTGELFF.